Shown below are 28 T cell receptor beta chains from a single sample sequenced in a study of T-cell memory formation after mild COVID-19. TCRdb re-derived calls from the 5' RACE reads in MiXCR, one entry per CDR3 protein. Of approximately 250,000 distinct CDR3 sequences listed, around 17% were seen once; the top ten hold 22%. What was sequenced was PBMCs or a T cell subset sorted from them (not recorded which). The receptors here all came from a man between 18 and 35 years old who had mild COVID-19 (a few samples of this study predate the infection). Cell type and time point are not known.

The chain is built from TRBV20-1 and TRBJ1-2, with D unclear. The CDR3 is 12 amino acids. The germline V gene encodes CDR1 DFQATT and CDR2 SNEGSKA (reference sequence). V was pared by 3 bases and J by 4 bases, with 9 bases between. The CDR3 DNA reads as TGCAGTGCTAGTAGGGCAGGCTATGGCTACACCTTC. Protein sequence: CSASRAGYGYTF.

The J gene is TRBJ1-6, the V gene TRBV4-1, with no clear D. With 4 bases removed from V and 10 bases from J, the gap between germline ends came to 11 bases. The germline gives CDR1 MGHRA, CDR2 YSYEKL. The CDR3 has 13 residues. CDR3 sequence (DNA): TGCGCCAGCAGCCCGGTCGGGGTATCACCCCTCCACTTT. It encodes CASSPVGVSPLHF.

In its sample, this clonotype was seen a few times. The chain is built from TRBV7-9 and TRBJ1-5, with D hard to call. Germline CDR1 and CDR2: SEHNR and FQNEAQ (reference sequence). V dropped 5 bases and J dropped 8 bases, with 13 bases sitting between them. The CDR3 has 13 residues. For the CDR3, the DNA is TGTGCCAGCAGCCCCGGAGGGCAAGAGCCCCAGCATTTT. Its translation: CASSPGGQEPQHF.

The J gene is TRBJ1-4, the V gene TRBV29-1, with TRBD1 matching 7 bases. The CDR3 is made up of 12 amino acids. The germline V gene has CDR1 SQVTM and CDR2 ANQGSEA. V dropped 7 bases and J dropped 12; count of bases not matched to a gene: 11. In DNA, the CDR3 is TGCAGCGAAGACCCGGGACAGAACCAACTGTTTTTT. Translating gives CSEDPGQNQLFF.

This clonotype was seen repeatedly, ten times or more. The chain links TRBV7-3 to TRBJ1-1, with D possibly being TRBD1 (6 bases). In germline, CDR1 is SGHTA, CDR2 FQGTGA. V lost 5 bases and J 5 bases, leaving 12 bases between the germline ends. The CDR3 has 13 amino acids. The CDR3 sequence is CASSQGHQTEAFF. Written as DNA, the CDR3 is TGTGCCAGCAGCCAGGGACATCAGACTGAAGCTTTCTTT.

This clonotype has only a few counts. V and J are TRBV4-3 and TRBJ2-1, with 7 positions matching TRBD2. The CDR3 loop spans 16 amino acids. With V trimmed by 4 bases and J by 6 bases, 12 bases remained unmatched. CDR1 LGHNA and CDR2 YSLEER come from the germline V gene. CDR3 sequence reads: CASSRSGQWEGNEQFF. The CDR3 nucleotides read TGCGCCAGCAGCCGCTCGGGGCAGTGGGAGGGCAATGAGCAGTTCTTC.

Only a few counts were recorded for this clonotype. The V and J genes are TRBV7-9 and TRBJ2-7, with TRBD1 matching over 7 bases. After removal of 5 bases from V and 5 bases from J, the junction contained 3 bases not matched to a gene. CDR1 SEHNR and CDR2 FQNEAQ come from the germline V gene (reference sequence). The length of the CDR3 is 12 residues. In DNA form, the CDR3 reads TGTGCCAGCAGCAAAGACAGGGACGAGCAGTACTTC. Encoded protein: CASSKDRDEQYF. Supplemented by reference TRBV7-9 and TRBJ2-7, the full variable domain reads DTGVSQNPRHKITKRGQNVTFRCDPISEHNRLYWYRQTLGQGPEFLTYFQNEAQLEKSRLLSDRFSAERPKGSFSTLEIQRTEQGDSAMYLCASSKDRDEQYFGPGTRLTVT.

The chain recombines TRBV4-1 with TRBJ2-7, with 12 bases identical to TRBD1. The CDR3 sequence is 17 residues long. The germline V gene encodes CDR1 MGHRA and CDR2 YSYEKL. V lost 3 bases, J lost 7 bases, and 13 bases stayed unmatched. The CDR3 coding sequence is TGCGCCAGCAGCCATGGGATCTTGGGACAGGGGGCTGGGGAGCAGTACGTC. Translating it yields CASSHGILGQGAGEQYV.

This clonotype was counted only a few times. The chain combines TRBV29-1 with TRBJ1-5; no reliable D call. Trimming removed 7 bases from V and 3 bases from J, with 10 bases in between. Per the germline V gene, CDR1 is SQVTM and CDR2 is ANQGSEA. The CDR3 contains 12 residues. As DNA, the CDR3 is TGCAGCGCCGGAGGGAACAATCAGCCCCAGCATTTT. It specifies CSAGGNNQPQHF.

This rearrangement joins TRBV28 to TRBJ1-5, with a weak D call TRBD1 (6 bases). The CDR3 is made up of 14 amino acids. The germline V and J ends were trimmed by 2 bases and 3 bases, with 8 bases remaining between them. Germline V lookup: CDR1 MDHEN, CDR2 SYDVKM. The CDR3 coding sequence is TGTGCCAGCAGTTTAAGGGGGGCCAATCAGCCCCAGCATTTT. This encodes CASSLRGANQPQHF.

The rearrangement links TRBV3-2 to TRBJ2-7; TRBD1 is taken as the D call from the table, unchecked against the DNA. TRBV3-2 corresponds to a pseudogene. The CDR3 sequence is 14 residues long. CDR3 in amino acids: CASSHDRGLREQYV. The CDR3, as DNA: TGTGCCAGCAGCCACGACAGGGGGCTTCGCGAGCAGTACGTC.

V usage is TRBV7-3 and J usage is TRBJ2-5, with D perhaps TRBD2 (6 bases). The CDR3 totals 15 residues. Germline loops: CDR1 SGHTA, CDR2 FQGTGA. The germline V and J ends were trimmed by 3 bases and 0 bases, with 11 bases remaining between them. The CDR3 coding sequence is TGTGCCAGCAGCTTGGTCGGGGGTTACCAAGAGACCCAGTACTTC. Translating gives CASSLVGGYQETQYF.

In this sample, this clonotype turned up a few times. The chain joins TRBV5-1 to TRBJ1-1, with D hard to call. Deletions cut 1 base from V and 0 bases from J, with 7 bases between. The CDR3 loop spans 14 amino acids. The germline V gene has CDR1 SGHRS and CDR2 YFSETQ. CDR3 DNA: TGCGCCAGCAGCTTGTACCAGCTGAACACTGAAGCTTTCTTT. Translated, it gives CASSLYQLNTEAFF.

The gene calls are TRBV5-1 and TRBJ2-7, with a possible D match to TRBD1 (6 bases). The CDR3 length is 17 residues. Looked up from germline, CDR1 is SGHRS and CDR2 is YFSETQ. Trimming stripped 4 bases from V and 9 bases from J, with 29 bases between. CDR3 amino acids: CASSRWGFSGHEGVQYV. The CDR3 nucleotides are TGCGCCAGCAGCCGTTGGGGTTTCTCGGGGCATGAGGGGGTGCAGTACGTC.

The chain is built from TRBV6-6 and TRBJ1-5; no definite D call. CDR1 and CDR2 (germline): MNHNY, SVGAGI (reference sequence). The ends were cut back, 6 bases at V and 6 bases at J, with 12 bases in the middle. The CDR3 has 13 residues. The DNA of the CDR3 is TGTGCCAGCAGCAACCCTTCGAGTCAGCCCCAGCATTTT. Amino acid sequence: CASSNPSSQPQHF.

V gene TRBV4-2 combines with J gene TRBJ1-3; D gene unclear. The V end lost 6 bases, the J end lost 4 bases, and 4 bases lay between the germline ends. CDR1 and CDR2 (germline): LGHNA, YNFKEQ. This CDR3 comprises 11 residues. The CDR3 region is CASRGGNTIYF. DNA for the CDR3: TGTGCCAGCAGAGGGGGAAACACCATATATTTT.

This clonotype has ten or more counts. The chain carries TRBV3-1 and TRBJ1-1; a possible D gene is TRBD1 (6 bases). The CDR3 runs to 18 residues. Germline CDR1 LGHDT, CDR2 YNNKEL (reference sequence). The V end was cut by 1 base, the J end by 4 bases, with 22 bases between. CDR3 sequence: CASSQGIIRQAGATEAFF. In DNA form, the CDR3 reads TGTGCCAGCAGCCAAGGTATAATTCGACAGGCGGGTGCCACTGAAGCTTTCTTT.

The rearrangement joins TRBV4-1 to TRBJ1-3, with a tentative D call TRBD1 (5 bases). The V gene's germline CDR1 is MGHRA and CDR2 YSYEKL. With 4 bases removed from V and 4 bases from J, the gap between germline ends came to 17 bases. The CDR3 is made up of 16 amino acids. The CDR3 DNA is TGCGCCAGCAGCCCCCCCCGGGTAGGGGTGGGAAACACCATATATTTT. The encoded protein is CASSPPRVGVGNTIYF.

V gene TRBV30 combines with J gene TRBJ2-1, with 10 bases matching TRBD2. Trimming removed 5 bases from V and 6 bases from J; junction bases left unmatched: 4. Germline CDR1 is GTSNPN and CDR2 is SVGIG (reference sequence). The CDR3 totals 13 residues. CDR3 DNA sequence: TGTGCCTGGGCGAAGCGGGGGGGCAATGAGCAGTTCTTC. Amino acid sequence: CAWAKRGGNEQFF.

J is TRBJ1-6 and V is TRBV6-5; 8 bases match TRBD1. Looked up from germline, CDR1 is MNHEY and CDR2 is SVGAGI. There are 16 residues in the CDR3. V dropped 2 bases and J dropped 10; count of bases not matched to a gene: 10. CDR3 protein: CASSYTGGRTRSPLHF. CDR3 DNA sequence: TGTGCCAGCAGTTACACAGGGGGACGTACCCGATCACCCCTCCACTTT.

This sequence joins TRBV6-2 or TRBV6-3 and TRBJ2-7; 7 bases agree with TRBD2. In germline, CDR1 is MNHEY, CDR2 SVGEGT. The CDR3 has 12 amino acids. V lost 3 bases to trimming and J lost 7 bases; unmatched junction nucleotides: 3. In nucleotides, the CDR3 is TGTGCCAGCAGTTATCCAGCGGGAGAGCAGTACTTC. Amino acids: CASSYPAGEQYF.

This clonotype was seen a handful of times. This chain links TRBV6-2 or TRBV6-3 with TRBJ2-5; TRBD2 agrees at 9 bases. The V and J ends lost 5 bases and 3 bases, in that order; junction bases with no gene match: 7. Germline V gene lookup returns CDR1 MNHEY and CDR2 SVGEGT. CDR3 length: 15 residues. In DNA, the CDR3 is TGTGCCAGCAGTCAAATCGGGACTAGCAAAGAGACCCAGTACTTC. Residues: CASSQIGTSKETQYF.

The chain is built from TRBV7-2 and TRBJ1-1; D is ambiguous. This CDR3 has 14 amino acids. Germline CDR1 and CDR2: SGHTA and FQGNSA. V was clipped by 3 bases and J by 5 bases, with 13 bases between them. CDR3 nucleotide sequence: TGTGCCAGCAGCTTTTTCGAGGTTTGGACTGAAGCTTTCTTT. This sequence encodes CASSFFEVWTEAFF. Variable domain in full (rest from reference TRBV7-2 and TRBJ1-1): GAGVSQSPSNKVTEKGKDVELRCDPISGHTALYWYRQSLGQGLEFLIYFQGNSAPDKSGLPSDRFSAERTGGSVSTLTIQRTQQEDSAVYLCASSFFEVWTEAFFGQGTRLTVV.

V and J are TRBV20-1 and TRBJ1-5, with no clear D. Germline assignment: CDR1 DFQATT and CDR2 SNEGSKA (reference sequence). The CDR3 length is 12 residues. V was cut by 0 bases and J by 7 bases, with 7 bases left in between. DNA for the CDR3: TGCAGTGCTAGAGATCCGGGACAGCCCCAGCATTTT. Translation gives CSARDPGQPQHF.

The chain carries TRBV4-3 and TRBJ2-1, with a possible D match to TRBD2 (6 bases). Between the trimmed V and J ends, which lost 0 bases and 6 bases, there was a span of 21 bases. Germline CDR1 reads LGHNA; CDR2 reads YSLEER. The CDR3 is 18 residues long. Here the CDR3 reads CASSQDRPEGLIGNEQFF. CDR3 coding DNA: TGCGCCAGCAGCCAAGATAGACCGGAGGGGTTAATTGGCAATGAGCAGTTCTTC.

The rearrangement joins TRBV12-3 or TRBV12-4 to TRBJ2-4, with D uncertain. The V gene lost 7 bases and the J gene lost 1 base, with 14 bases spanning the gap. This CDR3 is 15 amino acids long. CDR3 DNA sequence: TGTGCCAGCACCAGTCGGGTGGGGGCCAAAAACATTCAGTACTTC. This codes for CASTSRVGAKNIQYF.

This clonotype was detected a few times. V and J are TRBV5-1 and TRBJ1-1, with D unclear. This CDR3 has 13 residues. The V gene lost 6 bases and the J gene lost 0 bases, with 9 bases spanning the gap. Germline-derived CDR1 and CDR2 are SGHRS and YFSETQ. For the CDR3, the DNA is TGCGCCAGCATGCGGCAGGTGAACACTGAAGCTTTCTTT. It yields the protein CASMRQVNTEAFF.

The chain combines TRBV20-1 with TRBJ1-1; 9 nucleotides match TRBD1. CDR1 DFQATT and CDR2 SNEGSKA come from the germline V gene (reference sequence). This CDR3 has 15 amino acids. With V trimmed by 5 bases and J by 0 bases, 7 bases remained unmatched. The DNA for the CDR3 is TGCAGTGCTTCGACAGGGGGTACCATGAACACTGAAGCTTTCTTT. Protein product: CSASTGGTMNTEAFF.